The rows below give T cell receptor beta chains drawn from one sample of a study of tumor-infiltrating lymphocytes in primary liver carcinoma. In TCRdb, the multiplex PCR reads were re-called with MiXCR into one record per CDR3 protein. Of fewer than 250,000 distinct CDR3 sequences listed, approximately 86% were seen once; the top ten hold 15% to 20%. Input material: tumor tissue from primary liver carcinoma. The origin of the receptors is a man in his forties with primary liver carcinoma and hepatitis B virus infection. Both conserved end residues are part of each CDR3. A D gene is named only where the DNA matches it firmly. Clone size is not always given. Where it is, it says once, few, many or a class for expanded clones.

d_call: .
clone_size: .
v_call: TRBV9
j_call: TRBJ2-3
cdr3_length: 13
cdr3_nt: TGTACCAGTAGAGGGGAGGGCACAGATACGCAGTATTTT
cdr3_aa: CTSRGEGTDTQYF

d_call: .
clone_size: .
v_call: TRBV11-2
j_call: TRBJ1-5
cdr3_length: 17
cdr3_nt: TGTGCCAGCAGCTTGGTAGGAGTAACAGGGAGCAATCAGCCCCAGCGTTTT
cdr3_aa: CASSLVGVTGSNQPQRF

d_call: TRBD2
clone_size: .
v_call: TRBV28
j_call: TRBJ2-1
cdr3_length: 17
cdr3_nt: TGTGTCAGCAGTCCACCCGGGGGGGGCACCTTTGGCAATGAGCAGTTCTTC
cdr3_aa: CVSSPPGGGTFGNEQFF

d_call: TRBD1
clone_size: .
v_call: TRBV6-2/TRBV6-3
j_call: TRBJ1-5
cdr3_length: 13
cdr3_nt: TGTGACTACTCACAGGACAGGGATCAGCCCCAGCATTTT
cdr3_aa: CDYSQDRDQPQHF

d_call: TRBD2
clone_size: .
v_call: TRBV10-3
j_call: TRBJ2-1
cdr3_length: 16
cdr3_nt: TGTGCCATCAACCCGGAACTAGCGGGAGGGGTCAATGAGCAGTTCTTC
cdr3_aa: CAINPELAGGVNEQFF

d_call: TRBD1
clone_size: .
v_call: TRBV12-3/TRBV12-4
j_call: TRBJ2-7
cdr3_length: 15
cdr3_nt: TGTGCCAGCAGACATACACAACAGGGGCTCCACGAGCAATACTTC
cdr3_aa: CASRHTQQGLHEQYF

d_call: .
clone_size: .
v_call: TRBV5-5
j_call: TRBJ2-2
cdr3_length: 13
cdr3_nt: TGTGCCAGCAGCTTGGGAGGGGGAGGGGAGCTGTTTTTT
cdr3_aa: CASSLGGGGELFF

d_call: .
clone_size: .
v_call: TRBV6-2/TRBV6-3
j_call: TRBJ1-2
cdr3_length: 14
cdr3_nt: TGTGCCAGCAGTCGTGACGGAACTATAAATGGCTACGCCTTC
cdr3_aa: CASSRDGTINGYAF

d_call: .
clone_size: once
v_call: TRBV11-1
j_call: TRBJ1-6
cdr3_length: 13
cdr3_nt: TGTGCCAGCAGCCGGACACTGGTTGCACCCGTCCGCTTT
cdr3_aa: CASSRTLVAPVRF

d_call: TRBD1
clone_size: .
v_call: TRBV12-3/TRBV12-4
j_call: TRBJ1-2
cdr3_length: 12
cdr3_nt: TGCGCCATCGGACAGGGGGTCAATGGCTATACCTTC
cdr3_aa: CAIGQGVNGYTF

d_call: .
clone_size: .
v_call: TRBV19
j_call: TRBJ2-3
cdr3_length: 14
cdr3_nt: TGTGCCAGTAGTCCTAGCAGGGGCACAGATACGCAGTATTTT
cdr3_aa: CASSPSRGTDTQYF

d_call: .
clone_size: .
v_call: TRBV10-3
j_call: TRBJ2-1
cdr3_length: 15
cdr3_nt: TGTTCCATCAGACATGACTTGAGCTCCTACAATGAGCAGATCTTC
cdr3_aa: CSIRHDLSSYNEQIF

d_call: TRBD2
clone_size: .
v_call: TRBV30
j_call: TRBJ2-6
cdr3_length: 15
cdr3_nt: TGTGCCTGGGGGAGGGCAGGGATTGGGGCCGACGTCCTGACTTTC
cdr3_aa: CAWGRAGIGADVLTF

d_call: TRBD1
clone_size: .
v_call: TRBV12-3/TRBV12-4
j_call: TRBJ2-3
cdr3_length: 14
cdr3_nt: TGTGCCAACGTGAGGGGGCGCCTCACAGATACGCAGTATTTT
cdr3_aa: CANVRGRLTDTQYF

d_call: .
clone_size: many
v_call: TRBV24-1
j_call: TRBJ2-3
cdr3_length: 11
cdr3_nt: TGTGCCACCGGCAGCACAGATACGCAGTATTTT
cdr3_aa: CATGSTDTQYF

d_call: TRBD1
clone_size: many
v_call: TRBV6-1
j_call: TRBJ2-7
cdr3_length: 15
cdr3_nt: TGTGCCAGCAGTGAAATGGGACAGGGGATGTACGAGCAGTACTTC
cdr3_aa: CASSEMGQGMYEQYF

d_call: .
clone_size: .
v_call: TRBV12-3/TRBV12-4
j_call: TRBJ2-2
cdr3_length: 17
cdr3_nt: TGTACTAGCAGTTTTTTCGCCGGGGGATCTAACACCGGGGAGCTGTTTTTT
cdr3_aa: CTSSFFAGGSNTGELFF

d_call: TRBD2
clone_size: .
v_call: TRBV11-2
j_call: TRBJ2-1
cdr3_length: 14
cdr3_nt: TGTGTCAGCAGCTTGGATACTAGCGGGAGGTCTCTTTTCTTC
cdr3_aa: CVSSLDTSGRSLFF

d_call: .
clone_size: .
v_call: TRBV29-1
j_call: TRBJ2-3
cdr3_length: 16
cdr3_nt: TGCAGCGTTGGGGGGACCGGACGGGGTAATACAGATACACAGTATTTT
cdr3_aa: CSVGGTGRGNTDTQYF

d_call: .
clone_size: .
v_call: TRBV7-8
j_call: TRBJ2-1
cdr3_length: 13
cdr3_nt: TGTGCCAGCAGCTTAGTCGGGAGAGGAGAGAAGTTATTC
cdr3_aa: CASSLVGRGEKLF

d_call: .
clone_size: few
v_call: TRBV28
j_call: TRBJ1-3
cdr3_length: 15
cdr3_nt: TGTGCCACCAGTACCCGCGGGACCTCTGGAAACACCATATATTTT
cdr3_aa: CATSTRGTSGNTIYF

d_call: .
clone_size: many
v_call: TRBV7-9
j_call: TRBJ2-6
cdr3_length: 17
cdr3_nt: TGTGCCAGCAGCCCCGACAGGTTAAGCTCTGGGGCCAACGTCCTGACTTTC
cdr3_aa: CASSPDRLSSGANVLTF

d_call: .
clone_size: many
v_call: TRBV28
j_call: TRBJ1-1
cdr3_length: 15
cdr3_nt: TGTGCCAGCAGCGTCGCCGCAGGGCTGGGCACTGAAGCTTTCTTT
cdr3_aa: CASSVAAGLGTEAFF

d_call: .
clone_size: .
v_call: TRBV12-3/TRBV12-4
j_call: TRBJ1-1
cdr3_length: 12
cdr3_nt: TGTGCCAGCAGCACGATTGGCATTGAAGCTTTCTTT
cdr3_aa: CASSTIGIEAFF

d_call: .
clone_size: .
v_call: TRBV29-1
j_call: TRBJ2-7
cdr3_length: 13
cdr3_nt: TGCAGCGTCTGTGCGGTAGCTAATCCCGAGCAGTACTTC
cdr3_aa: CSVCAVANPEQYF

d_call: TRBD2
clone_size: .
v_call: TRBV29-1
j_call: TRBJ2-3
cdr3_length: 16
cdr3_nt: TGCAGTGTCCGGGGACTAGCGGGAGGGAGGGCAGATATGCAGTATTTT
cdr3_aa: CSVRGLAGGRADMQYF

d_call: TRBD1
clone_size: .
v_call: TRBV6-6
j_call: TRBJ1-1
cdr3_length: 13
cdr3_nt: TGTGCCAGCAGCACAGGGGGGACTATTGAAGTTTTCTTC
cdr3_aa: CASSTGGTIEVFF

d_call: TRBD1
clone_size: .
v_call: TRBV24-1
j_call: TRBJ2-1
cdr3_length: 15
cdr3_nt: TGTGCCACCATTGATACGGGCAGGGGGTACGATGAGCAGTTCTTC
cdr3_aa: CATIDTGRGYDEQFF

d_call: .
clone_size: .
v_call: TRBV30
j_call: TRBJ2-7
cdr3_length: 14
cdr3_nt: TGTGCCTGGAGAGGATGGATCAGCGCCTACGAGCAGTACTTC
cdr3_aa: CAWRGWISAYEQYF

d_call: TRBD2
clone_size: .
v_call: TRBV29-1
j_call: TRBJ2-1
cdr3_length: 15
cdr3_nt: TGCTACGTTGGACTAGCGGGAGGCTTCTACAATGAGCAGTTCTTC
cdr3_aa: CYVGLAGGFYNEQFF

d_call: TRBD2
clone_size: .
v_call: TRBV4-3
j_call: TRBJ2-1
cdr3_length: 17
cdr3_nt: TGCGCCAGCAGCTATCTCGGGATTAGCGGGCGCTACAATGAGCAGTTCTTC
cdr3_aa: CASSYLGISGRYNEQFF

d_call: .
clone_size: .
v_call: TRBV5-5
j_call: TRBJ1-5
cdr3_length: 13
cdr3_nt: TGTGCCAGCAGCTCAATCAGCAATCAACCCCAGGATTTT
cdr3_aa: CASSSISNQPQDF

d_call: TRBD2
clone_size: .
v_call: TRBV28
j_call: TRBJ2-2
cdr3_length: 18
cdr3_nt: TGTGCCAGCACCTCAGCGGGACTCTCGGCGGGAGTCGCCGGGGAGCTGTTTTTT
cdr3_aa: CASTSAGLSAGVAGELFF

d_call: .
clone_size: once
v_call: TRBV11-3
j_call: TRBJ2-2
cdr3_length: 10
cdr3_nt: TGTGCCAGCCCTTCACCGGGGAGCTATTTT
cdr3_aa: CASPSPGSYF

d_call: .
clone_size: .
v_call: TRBV3-1
j_call: TRBJ2-1
cdr3_length: 13
cdr3_nt: TGTGCCAGCAGCCAGCATGGAGGGGGTGAGCAGTTCTTC
cdr3_aa: CASSQHGGGEQFF

d_call: TRBD2
clone_size: .
v_call: TRBV29-1
j_call: TRBJ2-3
cdr3_length: 14
cdr3_nt: TGCAGGGGCTTAGCGCGGGAGAGGGCAGATACGCAGTATTTT
cdr3_aa: CRGLARERADTQYF

d_call: .
clone_size: once
v_call: TRBV29-1
j_call: TRBJ2-5
cdr3_length: 12
cdr3_nt: TGCAGCGTTGTAGAGGGTTCAGAGACCCAGTACTTC
cdr3_aa: CSVVEGSETQYF

d_call: .
clone_size: .
v_call: TRBV5-4
j_call: TRBJ2-3
cdr3_length: 13
cdr3_nt: TGTGCCAGCAGCTCGAGGAGCACAGATATGCAGTATTTT
cdr3_aa: CASSSRSTDMQYF

d_call: .
clone_size: .
v_call: TRBV11-1
j_call: TRBJ1-6
cdr3_length: 13
cdr3_nt: TGTGCCAGCAGCCTGACAATGGTTACACCCCTCCACTTT
cdr3_aa: CASSLTMVTPLHF

d_call: .
clone_size: .
v_call: TRBV5-1
j_call: TRBJ1-5
cdr3_length: 16
cdr3_nt: TGCGCCAGCAGCTTGAGGATGGGCGGTAGCACAGATACGCAGCATTTT
cdr3_aa: CASSLRMGGSTDTQHF

d_call: TRBD1
clone_size: .
v_call: TRBV4-2
j_call: TRBJ1-2
cdr3_length: 15
cdr3_nt: TGTGCCAGCAGCCAATCCTGGACAGGACCCTATGGCTACACCTTC
cdr3_aa: CASSQSWTGPYGYTF

d_call: .
clone_size: many
v_call: TRBV29-1
j_call: TRBJ2-7
cdr3_length: 15
cdr3_nt: TGCAGCGTTAAGGAGGGAGCGGTTCAGGGGGTCGAGCAGTACTTC
cdr3_aa: CSVKEGAVQGVEQYF

d_call: .
clone_size: .
v_call: TRBV5-6
j_call: TRBJ2-7
cdr3_length: 19
cdr3_nt: TGTGCCGGCAGCACCACGGGGGCCCGCGAGGGGCAGGACTCCTACGAGCAGTACTTC
cdr3_aa: CAGSTTGAREGQDSYEQYF

d_call: TRBD2
clone_size: .
v_call: TRBV7-8
j_call: TRBJ2-1
cdr3_length: 17
cdr3_nt: TGTGCGAACAGCTTCTTAGCGGGAGGGCCGGTTTCCAATGAGCAGTTCTTC
cdr3_aa: CANSFLAGGPVSNEQFF

d_call: TRBD1
clone_size: .
v_call: TRBV6-2/TRBV6-3
j_call: TRBJ2-7
cdr3_length: 15
cdr3_nt: TGTGCCAGTAGATCCCTACCCGGACAGGGTTACGAGCAGTATTTC
cdr3_aa: CASRSLPGQGYEQYF

d_call: .
clone_size: .
v_call: TRBV11-3
j_call: TRBJ2-1
cdr3_length: 13
cdr3_nt: TGTGCCAGCAGCATCGCGCCTTCACTTGAGCAGTTATTC
cdr3_aa: CASSIAPSLEQLF

d_call: .
clone_size: .
v_call: TRBV11-2
j_call: TRBJ2-3
cdr3_length: 17
cdr3_nt: TGTGCCAGCAGCGTAGTTCCGGGGGAGACTAACACAGATACGCAGTATTTT
cdr3_aa: CASSVVPGETNTDTQYF

d_call: .
clone_size: .
v_call: TRBV7-9
j_call: TRBJ2-1
cdr3_length: 11
cdr3_nt: TGTGCCAGCAACTCCCGGGATGAGCAGTTCTTC
cdr3_aa: CASNSRDEQFF

d_call: .
clone_size: .
v_call: TRBV12-3/TRBV12-4
j_call: TRBJ2-3
cdr3_length: 14
cdr3_nt: TGTGCCAGCAGTCCAGGGTCTAGACCAGATACACAGTATTTT
cdr3_aa: CASSPGSRPDTQYF

d_call: .
clone_size: .
v_call: TRBV29-1
j_call: TRBJ1-1
cdr3_length: 14
cdr3_nt: TGCAGCGTTGAACTTGGCCTCATTAACACTGAAGTTTTCTTT
cdr3_aa: CSVELGLINTEVFF

d_call: .
clone_size: .
v_call: TRBV10-3
j_call: TRBJ1-1
cdr3_length: 14
cdr3_nt: TGTGCCATCCAATGGGGAGGAGTGAACACCGAAGCTTTCTTT
cdr3_aa: CAIQWGGVNTEAFF

d_call: .
clone_size: .
v_call: TRBV29-1
j_call: TRBJ2-7
cdr3_length: 15
cdr3_nt: TGCAGCGTCGAAGATCCAGTAGGGAGCTCCTACGAGAAGTACTTC
cdr3_aa: CSVEDPVGSSYEKYF